This T cell receptor (beta chain) is drawn from a study of T cell responses to AZD1222 COVID-19 vaccine. Measured with immunoSEQ multiplex PCR; TCRdb has only the in-frame clones, and not every one. The repertoire holds 150,000 to 200,000 clones, with around 95% as singletons. General study results and limits: Once two AZD1222 doses were given, Spike-specific TCR breadth and depth went up.

This clone appeared once. Its antigen is unknown. This CDR3 spans 14 amino acids. From germline, CDR1 is SGHNT and CDR2 YYREEE (reference sequence). V lost 5 bases and J lost 2; bases outside the gene matches: 6. The sample here was peripheral blood, taken on day 0 of AZD1222 vaccination. The sequence derives from an adult in good health. This rearrangement joins TRBV5-4 to TRBJ2-5; 7 nucleotides match TRBD1. The CDR3 sequence: CASREGQPQETQYF. CDR3 sequence (DNA): TGTGCCAGCAGAGAGGGACAGCCACAAGAGACCCAGTACTTC.